The sequence of this TCR beta chain was determined in a study of cytomegalovirus exposure and HLA in healthy donors. Study details: Previous work identified roughly 120 million unique TCR beta sequences from some 170 million T cells. Study results and limitations: Indistinguishable V segments such as TRBV6-2 and TRBV6-3 were excluded. Within an earlier analysis, most TCR beta V segments proved productive either about 87% or about 30% of the time.

The PCR was carried out with 60 Vbeta primers and 13 Jbeta primers. Method: immunoSEQ multiplex PCR; TCRdb's copy keeps in-frame clones and lacks some. The data show 150,000 to 200,000 clones, around 84% seen once. From germline, CDR1 is SGHTA and CDR2 FQGNSA. The CDR3 totals 14 residues. With V trimmed by 6 bases and J by 6 bases, 8 bases remained unmatched. Of note for this clone: Its antigen remains unknown.

This chain joins TRBV7-2 and TRBJ1-5, with 7 bases fitting TRBD1. The sequencing input was PBMCs. The source of this sequence is a woman aged 18-29 years in good health and CMV-seronegative. The CDR3 reads CASSYRGARQPQHF. The CDR3 DNA reads as TGTGCCAGCAGTTACAGGGGAGCCCGTCAGCCCCAGCATTTT.